This T cell receptor beta chain appears in the sequencing data of a study of blood T cell repertoires in COVID-19. Study context: Researchers got acute and convalescent COVID-19 samples from the United States, Italy and Spain. PBMCs, B-cell-depleted T cells, or T cells provided the cDNA or gDNA that made up the material.

The length of the CDR3 is 12 residues. V was trimmed by 3 bases and J by 8 bases, leaving 10 bases between them. The germline V gene has CDR1 LGHNT and CDR2 FRNRAP. Per the authors' pipeline: Counts of nucleated cells, estimated from reference gene primer amplification, were obtained. The protocol was immunoSEQ multiplex PCR, while the TCRdb copy is restricted to in-frame clones and leaves out a portion. The V and J calls and clone size come from that table; D and trimming were worked out from the DNA. The data show 100,000 to 150,000 clones, approximately 81% seen once. This chain links TRBV12-5 with TRBJ1-2; D is undetermined. The sample taken for sequencing was peripheral blood. The receptor was derived from a man aged 40-49 years with active or convalescent COVID-19. The CDR3 coding sequence is TGTGCTAGTGGTTTCTCGTCGTCCGGCTACACCTTC. Translating gives CASGFSSSGYTF.